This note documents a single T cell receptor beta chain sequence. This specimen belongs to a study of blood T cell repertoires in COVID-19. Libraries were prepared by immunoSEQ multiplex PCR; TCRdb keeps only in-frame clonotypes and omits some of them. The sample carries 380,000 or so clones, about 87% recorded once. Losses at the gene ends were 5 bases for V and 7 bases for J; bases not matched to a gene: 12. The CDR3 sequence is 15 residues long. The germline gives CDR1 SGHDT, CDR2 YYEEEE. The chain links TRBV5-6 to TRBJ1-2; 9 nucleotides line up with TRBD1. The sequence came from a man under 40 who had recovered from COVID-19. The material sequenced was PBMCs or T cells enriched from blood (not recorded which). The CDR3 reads CASSFRGQGNGGYTF. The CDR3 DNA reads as TGTGCCAGCAGTTTCAGAGGACAGGGGAATGGTGGCTACACCTTC.